The subject of this entry is one TCR beta chain. The data were taken from a study of blood T cell repertoires in COVID-19. Study background: Some COVID-19 samples were acute and others convalescent; all came from the United States, Italy and Spain.

The CDR3 spans 17 residues. In the source study's methods: By means of reference gene primer amplification, nucleated cell counts were estimated. The repertoire was sequenced with immunoSEQ multiplex PCR; TCRdb's copy has only in-frame clones and lacks some. V, J and clone size are those of that table, while D and trimming were read from the DNA. The data hold around 150,000 clones, with approximately 78% observed a single time. Material for sequencing was peripheral blood. This clonotype was obtained from a man in his 60s who had recovered from COVID-19. This chain connects TRBV21-1 to TRBJ1-6. TRBV21-1 is termed a pseudogene. CDR3 coding DNA: TGTGCCAGCAGCAAAGATCGGAGGGTCCCCTCTTATTCACCCCTCCACTTT. Translation: CASSKDRRVPSYSPLHF.